The 30 T cell receptor beta chains reported below all come from one sample, sequenced in a study of cytomegalovirus exposure and HLA in healthy donors (TCRdb year 2017). Preparation of the library involved the immunoSEQ multiplex PCR assay. For the multiplex PCR, a mixture combining 60 forward primers for TCR Vbeta segments and 13 reverse primers for TCR Jbeta segments was used. As stored in TCRdb, this immuneACCESS dataset retains in-frame rearrangements with V and J assigned. A fraction of the clones does not appear; measured against another copy, unresolved V genes explain less than half of the discrepancy, and the remainder lacks a known reason. Across this sample there are under 60,000 clones, with approximately 80% seen only once. The top ten constitute approximately 3.3% of the sample. Source material: PBMCs. Source of these receptors: a middle-aged woman in good health and CMV-seropositive.

J is TRBJ2-5 and V is TRBV5-5, with D perhaps matching TRBD1 (5 bases). V lost 2 bases, J lost 5 bases, and 13 bases lay in between. CDR1 is SGHKS, CDR2 YYEKEE, per germline (reference sequence). The CDR3 consists of 14 residues. CDR3 in DNA: TGTGCCAGCAGCTTAGGGGTGCTGAGCGAGACCCAGTACTTC. This translates into CASSLGVLSETQYF.

The chain recombines TRBV6-1 with TRBJ2-7, with TRBD2 identical over 7 bases. The ends lost 9 bases at V and 2 bases at J; junction bases unmatched: 13. The CDR3 contains 15 residues. Germline V gives CDR1 MNHNS, CDR2 SASEGT. CDR3 coding DNA: TGTGCCAGTCTCCCGAGCGGGGAACGAGCCTACGAGCAGTACTTC. It is translated as CASLPSGERAYEQYF.

This clone came up a few times. This sequence joins TRBV5-6 and TRBJ1-1; D possibly corresponds to TRBD1 (5 bases). Trimming removed 4 bases at V and 0 bases at J, with 13 bases between. The germline CDR1 and CDR2 sequences are SGHDT and YYEEEE. CDR3 size: 15 residues. The CDR3 DNA reads TGTGCCAGCAGCCCAGGGCTCAGCATGAACACTGAAGCTTTCTTT. The encoded protein is CASSPGLSMNTEAFF.

The chain has TRBV5-1 and TRBJ2-6, with 9 bases lining up with TRBD1. Germline V CDR1 and CDR2: SGHRS, YFSETQ. The CDR3 consists of 18 residues. The junction had 8 bases not matched to a gene; V was cut back by 4 bases and J by 0 bases. The CDR3 DNA follows: TGCGCCAGCAGCGGGACAGGGATCGTCTCCTCTGGGGCCAACGTCCTGACTTTC. Its protein product is CASSGTGIVSSGANVLTF.

The rearrangement links TRBV11-3 to TRBJ2-1; 7 nucleotides line up with TRBD1. CDR3 length: 13 amino acids. Germline CDR1 reads SGHNT; CDR2 reads YENEEA. The J segment lost 7 bases and the V segment lost 5 bases, leaving 5 bases of the junction unmatched. CDR3 DNA: TGTGCCAGCAGCCTGGACAGGTCTAATGAGCAGTTCTTC. Amino acid sequence: CASSLDRSNEQFF.

The chain employs TRBV5-1 and TRBJ2-5, with 8 bases aligning to TRBD2. The CDR3 spans 15 residues. J was trimmed by 4 bases and V by 0 bases; bases with no gene match: 5. Germline lookup yields CDR1 SGHRS and CDR2 YFSETQ. The CDR3 reads CASSLDTSGLETQYF. The CDR3 coding sequence is TGCGCCAGCAGCTTGGACACTAGCGGATTAGAGACCCAGTACTTC.

This rearrangement joins TRBV4-1 to TRBJ2-5, with 9 bases matching TRBD1. The J call may be in error: the DNA end matches TRBJ2-7 better. The CDR3 covers 15 residues. Looked up from germline, CDR1 is MGHRA and CDR2 is YSYEKL. Here the CDR3 reads CASSPGQGSSYEQYF. The CDR3 coding sequence is TGCGCCAGCAGCCCTGGACAGGGGTCCTCCTACGAGCAGTACTTC.

The rearrangement joins TRBV2 to TRBJ1-5; D might be TRBD1 (5 bases). CDR3 length: 17 residues. CDR1 and CDR2 (germline): SNHLY, FYNNEI. V was clipped by 6 bases and J by 3 bases, with 21 bases between them. The chain's CDR3 is CASRHRDSTINNQPQHF. For the CDR3, the DNA is TGTGCCAGCAGGCACCGGGACTCGACGATCAACAATCAGCCCCAGCATTTT.

This rearrangement joins TRBV30 to TRBJ2-7; 7 nucleotides agree with TRBD1. Losses at the gene ends were 2 bases for V and 7 bases for J; bases not matched to a gene: 8. The length of the CDR3 is 13 residues. In germline, CDR1 is GTSNPN, CDR2 SVGIG (reference sequence). CDR3 loop: CAWSRRGSGEQYF. The CDR3 DNA sequence: TGTGCCTGGAGTCGCAGGGGGTCAGGGGAGCAGTACTTC.

V gene TRBV6-1 combines with J gene TRBJ2-7; a possible D gene is TRBD1 (6 bases). Looked up from germline, CDR1 is MNHNS and CDR2 is SASEGT. This CDR3 is built from 16 residues. Trimming removed 4 bases at V and 2 bases at J, with 18 bases between. CDR3 DNA: TGTGCCAGCAGTGGACCGTGGACAGTCTCAACCTACGAGCAGTACTTC. This sequence encodes CASSGPWTVSTYEQYF.

V gene TRBV7-9 combines with J gene TRBJ1-2, with 8 bases identical to TRBD1. The CDR3 has 13 amino acids. J was trimmed by 6 bases and V by 4 bases; bases with no gene match: 4. Germline CDR1 SEHNR, CDR2 FQNEAQ (reference sequence). The CDR3 sequence: CASSYSDRDGYTF. For the CDR3, the DNA is TGTGCCAGCAGCTACTCGGACAGGGATGGCTACACCTTC.

The gene calls are TRBV4-1 and TRBJ2-5; perhaps TRBD1 as D (6 bases). The germline V and J ends were trimmed by 0 bases and 0 bases, with 8 bases remaining between them. Per germline, CDR1 MGHRA and CDR2 YSYEKL. The CDR3 contains 15 residues. CDR3 loop: CASSQDPGDQETQYF. The CDR3 DNA reads as TGCGCCAGCAGCCAAGATCCAGGGGACCAAGAGACCCAGTACTTC.

V usage is TRBV5-4 and J usage is TRBJ2-7; D possibly corresponds to TRBD1 (5 bases). The germline gives CDR1 SGHNT, CDR2 YYREEE (reference sequence). The CDR3 sequence is 15 residues long. The germline V and J ends were trimmed by 0 bases and 5 bases, with 15 bases remaining between them. The DNA for the CDR3 is TGTGCCAGCAGCTTGGGACAGCTTACGATCAACGAGCAGTACTTC. This translates into CASSLGQLTINEQYF.

The rearrangement uses TRBV2 and TRBJ1-1, with 7 bases lining up with TRBD1. CDR3 length equals 14 residues. Germline lookup yields CDR1 SNHLY and CDR2 FYNNEI. Trimming removed 8 bases from V and 10 bases from J; junction bases left unmatched: 16. Written as DNA, the CDR3 is TGTGCCAGCCACTCCGGGACAGAGATCTGGGGAGCTTTCTTT. Protein product: CASHSGTEIWGAFF. Looking up the rest from reference TRBV2 and TRBJ1-1 gives the full variable domain: EPEVTQTPSHQVTQMGQEVILRCVPISNHLYFYWYRQILGQKVEFLVSFYNNEISEKSEIFDDQFSVERPDGSNFTLKIRSTKLEDSAMYFCASHSGTEIWGAFFGQGTRLTVV.

This chain uses TRBV19 with TRBJ1-1; D uncertain. The CDR3 spans 15 residues. V dropped 4 bases and J dropped 6 bases, with 18 bases sitting between them. CDR1 and CDR2 from the germline V gene are LNHDA and SQIVND (reference sequence). The CDR3 nucleotides read TGTGCCAGTAGTACCGGAGCGCGGGGTCCCGCTGAAGCTTTCTTT. Its protein is CASSTGARGPAEAFF.

V and J are TRBV7-9 and TRBJ2-1; a possible D gene is TRBD2 (9 bases). Between the trimmed V and J ends, which lost 5 bases and 8 bases, there was a span of 22 bases. CDR3 length equals 16 residues. Germline assignment: CDR1 SEHNR and CDR2 FQNEAQ (reference sequence). CDR3 sequence (DNA): TGTGCCAGCAGCCAGGGGGCGGGGGGGTACAGGGATGAGCAGTTCTTC. It translates to CASSQGAGGYRDEQFF.

The sample holds one count of this clone. This chain uses TRBV29-1 with TRBJ1-2, with D unclear. The germline V gene encodes CDR1 SQVTM and CDR2 ANQGSEA. The V end lost 8 bases, the J end lost 4 bases, and 20 bases lay between the germline ends. This CDR3 spans 14 amino acids. Here the CDR3 DNA reads TGCAGCATTCAAAGCGGGTACTCCTCCTATGGCTACACCTTC. The encoded protein is CSIQSGYSSYGYTF.

The rearrangement uses TRBV7-9 and TRBJ2-2; D unresolved. This CDR3 is built from 14 residues. V was shortened by 8 bases and J by 2 bases, with 12 bases between the two germline ends. Germline CDR1 is SEHNR and CDR2 is FQNEAQ (reference sequence). The CDR3 bases are TGTGCCAGCTCACTGAGGCGAAACACCGGGGAGCTGTTTTTT. This gives the protein CASSLRRNTGELFF.

This clone was counted between two and nine times. V is TRBV6-5 and J is TRBJ2-3, with unresolved D. This CDR3 contains 12 residues. Per the germline V gene, CDR1 is MNHEY and CDR2 is SVGAGI. V gave up 4 bases and J gave up 4 bases, with 6 bases separating them. The CDR3: CASSSRADTQYF. DNA of the CDR3: TGTGCCAGCAGTTCTCGCGCAGATACGCAGTATTTT.

The rearrangement joins TRBV5-8 to TRBJ2-5; the D is unclear. CDR1 and CDR2 (germline): SGHTS, YDEGEE. V lost 0 bases and J 5 bases, leaving 8 bases between the germline ends. This CDR3 region has 13 residues. CDR3 in amino acids: CASSLAPGETQYF. CDR3 DNA sequence: TGTGCCAGCAGCTTGGCCCCCGGGGAGACCCAGTACTTC.

The genes are TRBV5-1 and TRBJ1-2; 7 bases match TRBD1. CDR3 size: 14 residues. J gave up 4 bases and V 2 bases, and 5 bases lay outside the gene matches. From germline, CDR1 is SGHRS and CDR2 YFSETQ. The CDR3 loop reads CASSFSQGVYGYTF. The DNA for the CDR3 is TGCGCCAGCAGCTTCAGCCAGGGGGTCTATGGCTACACCTTC.

The chain has TRBV5-1 and TRBJ2-1; 9 nucleotides line up with TRBD2. This CDR3 comprises 15 residues. Germline CDR1 is SGHRS and CDR2 is YFSETQ. V dropped 8 bases and J dropped 8; count of bases not matched to a gene: 14. CDR3 DNA: TGCGCCAGTCGGCCCGGGGGACTAGCAGGCGATGAGCAGTTCTTC. It specifies CASRPGGLAGDEQFF.

This chain links TRBV19 with TRBJ1-5; D is ambiguous. The germline V gene has CDR1 LNHDA and CDR2 SQIVND (reference sequence). Trimming took off 4 bases at V and 3 bases at J, with 13 bases between the two ends. The CDR3 loop spans 15 amino acids. This CDR3 is CASSRKPALNQPQHF. CDR3 nucleotides: TGTGCCAGTAGTAGAAAGCCCGCCCTCAATCAGCCCCAGCATTTT.

The genes are TRBV2 and TRBJ1-5, with D uncertain. The CDR3 totals 13 residues. Trimming pared 3 bases from V and 9 bases from J, leaving 12 bases between. Germline CDR1 reads SNHLY; CDR2 reads FYNNEI. In nucleotides, the CDR3 is TGTGCCAGCAGTGAGCTTCCCATGAGGCCCCAGCATTTT. Its translation: CASSELPMRPQHF.

A single count supports this clone. As DNA, the CDR3 is TGTGCCAGCAGCTTAAGCAACTCGAACACTGAAGCTTTCTTT. Translated: CASSLSNSNTEAFF. The V call is TRBV11-3, the J call TRBJ1-1; D unresolved. The CDR3 is made up of 14 amino acids. Looked up from germline, CDR1 is SGHNT and CDR2 is YENEEA. Trimming pared 2 bases from V and 1 base from J, leaving 8 bases between.

The CDR3 reads CASSLDARAGAFF. DNA for the CDR3: TGTGCCAGCAGCTTAGATGCGAGGGCGGGGGCTTTCTTT. The chain recombines TRBV11-3 with TRBJ1-1; D gene uncertain. The CDR3 covers 13 residues. Looked up from germline, CDR1 is SGHNT and CDR2 is YENEEA. Trimming removed 0 bases from V and 11 bases from J, with 13 bases in between.

In this sample, this clone turned up a few times. CDR3: CASSLTSGGADEQFF. CDR3 sequence (DNA): TGTGCCAGTAGCCTAACTAGCGGGGGGGCTGATGAGCAGTTCTTC. The chain links TRBV19 to TRBJ2-1; 13 bases are a match to TRBD2. This CDR3 is 15 amino acids long. V gave up 6 bases and J gave up 8 bases; unmatched junction bases: 7. Germline CDR1 LNHDA, CDR2 SQIVND (reference sequence). Supplemented by reference TRBV19 and TRBJ2-1, the full variable domain reads DGGITQSPKYLFRKEGQNVTLSCEQNLNHDAMYWYRQDPGQGLRLIYYSQIVNDFQKGDIAEGYSVSREKKESFPLTVTSAQKNPTAFYLCASSLTSGGADEQFFGPGTRLTVL.

The rearrangement joins TRBV5-1 to TRBJ2-7; D possibly corresponds to TRBD1 (5 bases). V lost 3 bases to trimming and J lost 3 bases, with 10 bases between them. Germline loops: CDR1 SGHRS, CDR2 YFSETQ. CDR3 length: 13 amino acids. The CDR3, as DNA: TGCGCCAGCAGCTATTCAGGGAACTACGAGCAGTACTTC. Translation: CASSYSGNYEQYF.

The chain recombines TRBV10-1 with TRBJ2-3; 7 bases align to TRBD2. CDR1 and CDR2 (germline): WNHNN, SYGVQD (reference sequence). The CDR3 contains 14 residues. V was clipped by 4 bases and J by 6 bases; unmatched bases: 7. CDR3 DNA: TGCGCCAGCAGTGGCCGGGAGGAGTCGGATACGCAGTATTTT. Translated, it gives CASSGREESDTQYF.

The chain carries TRBV2 and TRBJ1-2, with TRBD1 identical over 7 bases. Trimming at V came to 3 bases and at J to 3 bases, leaving 4 bases not matched to a gene. Germline V CDR1 and CDR2: SNHLY, FYNNEI. This CDR3 region has 14 residues. The CDR3 DNA reads TGTGCCAGCAGTGACACGGGACAGTACTATGGCTACACCTTC. Translating it yields CASSDTGQYYGYTF.